The sequence of this T cell receptor beta chain was determined in a study of blood T cell repertoires in COVID-19. Study context: The samples span acute and convalescent COVID-19 from the United States, Italy and Spain. The analysed material was cDNA or gDNA that came from T cells, B-cell-depleted T cells, or PBMCs.

Original methodology: Amplification with reference gene primers provided the estimates of nucleated cell counts. Sequenced by immunoSEQ multiplex PCR; TCRdb stores in-frame clones only, minus some. The V and J calls and the clone size are those of that table, but D and trimming were determined from the DNA. The repertoire holds about 200,000 clones, with about three quarters as singletons. CDR1 is MNHEY and CDR2 is SVGEGT in the germline V gene. Trimming removed 2 bases at V and 0 bases at J, with 14 bases between. This CDR3 region has 17 residues. This sequence originates from a woman in her seventies with acute or convalescent COVID-19. The sequenced material came from peripheral blood. J is TRBJ1-5 and V is TRBV6-2 or TRBV6-3; no definite D call. CDR3: CASSYDPSRDSNQPQHF. The CDR3 DNA follows: TGTGCCAGCAGTTACGATCCGTCCCGGGATAGCAATCAGCCCCAGCATTTT.